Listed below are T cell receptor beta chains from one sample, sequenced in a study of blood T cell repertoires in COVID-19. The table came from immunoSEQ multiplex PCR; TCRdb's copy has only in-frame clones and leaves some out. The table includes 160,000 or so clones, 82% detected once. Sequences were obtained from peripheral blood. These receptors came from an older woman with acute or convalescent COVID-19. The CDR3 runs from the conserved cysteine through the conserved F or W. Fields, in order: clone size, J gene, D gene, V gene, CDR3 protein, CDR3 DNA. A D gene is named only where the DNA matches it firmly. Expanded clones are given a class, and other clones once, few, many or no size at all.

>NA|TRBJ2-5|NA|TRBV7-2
CASSLERIPQETQYF
TGTGCCAGCAGCTTAGAGCGGATACCCCAAGAGACCCAGTACTTC
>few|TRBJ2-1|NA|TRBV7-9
CASSLAGGPNEQFF
TGTGCCAGCAGCTTAGCGGGGGGGCCTAATGAGCAGTTCTTC
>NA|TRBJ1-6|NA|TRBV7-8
CASSFGQRSSYNSPLHF
TGTGCCAGCAGCTTCGGACAGAGGAGCTCCTATAATTCACCCCTCCACTTT
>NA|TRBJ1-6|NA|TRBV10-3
CAISESRDRPLHF
TGTGCCATCAGTGAGTCCAGAGACAGACCCCTCCACTTT
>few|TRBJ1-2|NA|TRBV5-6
CASSPRGRDNYGYTF
TGTGCCAGCAGCCCCCGAGGCAGGGATAACTATGGCTACACCTTC
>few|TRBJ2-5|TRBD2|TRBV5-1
CASSIGLAGGQETQYF
TGCGCCAGCAGCATCGGACTAGCGGGAGGCCAAGAGACCCAGTACTTC
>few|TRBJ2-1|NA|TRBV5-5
CASSQYRVRYNEQFF
TGTGCCAGCAGCCAATACAGGGTTCGATACAATGAGCAGTTCTTC
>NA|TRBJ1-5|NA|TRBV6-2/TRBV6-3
CASSYASYTPHQPQHF
TGTGCCAGCAGTTACGCTAGTTACACCCCTCATCAGCCCCAGCATTTT
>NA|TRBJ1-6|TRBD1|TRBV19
CASTSTGGISYNSPLHF
TGTGCCAGTACCTCGACAGGGGGCATTTCCTATAATTCACCCCTCCACTTT
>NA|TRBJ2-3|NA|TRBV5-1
CASGSGSTSTDTQYF
TGCGCCAGCGGGAGCGGCTCAACCAGCACAGATACGCAGTATTTT
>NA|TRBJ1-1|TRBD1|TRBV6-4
CASSGDRQNTEAFF
TGTGCCAGCAGTGGGGACAGGCAGAACACTGAAGCTTTCTTT
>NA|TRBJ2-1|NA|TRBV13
CASSSSYRELASYNEQFF
TGTGCCAGCAGCTCTAGCTACAGGGAACTGGCTTCCTACAATGAGCAGTTCTTC
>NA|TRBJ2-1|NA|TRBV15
CATSRGPLDRSSYNEQFF
TGTGCCACCAGCAGAGGCCCCCTCGATAGGAGCTCCTACAATGAGCAGTTCTTC
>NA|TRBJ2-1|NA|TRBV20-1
CSPSLVYEQFF
TGCAGTCCCTCCTTAGTTTATGAGCAGTTCTTC
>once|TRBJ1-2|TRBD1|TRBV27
CASKRTGSIYGYTF
TGTGCCAGCAAGAGGACAGGGTCGATCTATGGCTACACCTTC
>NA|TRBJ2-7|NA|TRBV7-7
CASSLARGGEQYF
TGTGCCAGCAGCTTAGCGCGGGGCGGCGAGCAGTACTTC
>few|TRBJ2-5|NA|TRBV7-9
CASSFSGETQYF
TGTGCCAGCAGCTTCTCCGGGGAGACCCAGTACTTC
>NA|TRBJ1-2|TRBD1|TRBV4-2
CASSPPQGARVGYTF
TGTGCCAGCAGCCCACCTCAGGGGGCGCGGGTTGGCTACACCTTC
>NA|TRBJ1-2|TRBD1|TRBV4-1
CASSHGTGVGGYTF
TGCGCCAGCAGCCACGGGACAGGGGTGGGTGGCTACACCTTC
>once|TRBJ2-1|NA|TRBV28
CASSLLGAPDGDEQFF
TGTGCCAGCAGTCTCCTTGGGGCCCCGGATGGGGATGAGCAGTTCTTC
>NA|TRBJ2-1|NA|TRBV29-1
CSVSRVVNEQFF
TGCAGCGTTTCCAGGGTAGTGAATGAGCAGTTCTTC
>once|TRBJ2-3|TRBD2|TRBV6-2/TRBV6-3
CASSYINGLAGDNTQYF
TGTGCCAGCAGTTACATTAACGGACTAGCGGGAGACAATACGCAGTATTTT
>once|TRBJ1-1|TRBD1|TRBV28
CASSRGQPRVAFF
TGTGCCAGCAGTAGGGGACAGCCCAGGGTGGCTTTCTTT
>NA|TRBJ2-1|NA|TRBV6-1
CASSELLAGLEQFF
TGTGCCAGCAGTGAACTCTTGGCGGGATTAGAGCAGTTCTTC
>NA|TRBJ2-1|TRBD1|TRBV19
CASSTQGQSYNEQFF
TGTGCCAGTAGTACACAGGGACAGTCCTACAATGAGCAGTTCTTC
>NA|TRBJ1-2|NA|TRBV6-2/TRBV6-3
CASSYSQWSMRGVHYGYTF
TGTGCCAGCAGTTACTCGCAGTGGAGCATGCGCGGGGTCCACTATGGCTACACCTTC
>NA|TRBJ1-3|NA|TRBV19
CASSVYPDSHSGNTIYF
TGTGCCAGTAGTGTCTACCCGGACAGCCACTCTGGAAACACCATATATTTT
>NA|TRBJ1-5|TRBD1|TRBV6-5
CASSYSRDRDQPQHF
TGTGCCAGCAGTTACAGTAGGGACAGGGATCAGCCCCAGCATTTT
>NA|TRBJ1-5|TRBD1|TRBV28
CASSFLGQGARDSNQPQHF
TGTGCCAGCAGTTTTCTCGGACAGGGGGCCCGAGATAGCAATCAGCCCCAGCATTTT
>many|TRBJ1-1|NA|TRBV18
CASSPLPGTMNTEAFF
TGTGCCAGCTCACCACTTCCGGGTACCATGAACACTGAAGCTTTCTTT
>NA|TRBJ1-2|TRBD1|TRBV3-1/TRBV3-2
CASSQGRRGATF
TGTGCCAGCAGCCAAGGGCGCAGGGGGGCCACCTTC
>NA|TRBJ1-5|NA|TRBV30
CAWSPGPTAQHF
TGTGCCTGGAGTCCCGGTCCTACGGCCCAGCATTTT
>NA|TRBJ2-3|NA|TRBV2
CASRSSVTVAADTQYF
TGTGCCAGCAGAAGTTCGGTGACAGTGGCGGCAGATACGCAGTATTTT
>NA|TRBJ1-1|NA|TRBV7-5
CARSQMDRGAFF
TGTGCCAGAAGCCAAATGGACAGGGGAGCTTTCTTT
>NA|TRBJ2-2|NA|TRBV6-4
CASSVQFSSGELFF
TGTGCCAGCAGTGTTCAGTTCTCTTCGGGGGAGCTGTTTTTT
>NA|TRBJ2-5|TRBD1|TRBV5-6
CASSLKTGGAEETQYF
TGTGCCAGCAGCTTAAAGACAGGGGGCGCGGAAGAGACCCAGTACTTC
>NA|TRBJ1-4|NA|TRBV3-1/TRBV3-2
CASLKRLTNEKLFF
TGTGCCAGCCTCAAGAGACTGACTAATGAAAAACTGTTTTTT
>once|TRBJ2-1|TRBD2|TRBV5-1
CASVDTSGSYEQFF
TGCGCCAGCGTAGACACTAGCGGGAGTTATGAGCAGTTCTTC
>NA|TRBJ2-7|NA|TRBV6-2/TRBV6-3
CASSYSGDRVEQYF
TGTGCCAGCAGTTACTCCGGAGACCGCGTTGAGCAGTACTTC